One sample yielded the 11 T cell receptor beta chains listed below, sequenced in a study of CD8 T cells in ankylosing spondylitis. TCRdb reprocessed the 5' RACE reads with MiXCR, giving one entry per CDR3 protein. The repertoire includes about 160,000 distinct CDR3 sequences, approximately 16% of them detected once, and roughly 7.7% sits in the top ten. Material for sequencing was blood, either unsorted or a sorted T cell fraction (not recorded which). The receptors derive from a male donor with ankylosing spondylitis or in good health (not recorded which).

This clonotype appeared many times. The chain employs TRBV12-3 or TRBV12-4 and TRBJ1-1; D call uncertain. V lost 4 bases and J 4 bases, leaving 16 bases between the germline ends. This CDR3 is built from 15 residues. This CDR3 reads CASSSRSRLSTEAFF. CDR3 nucleotides: TGTGCCAGCAGTTCGCGGAGTAGGCTAAGCACTGAAGCTTTCTTT.

This clonotype was found once. The chain has TRBV11-2 and TRBJ2-6; D is possibly TRBD1 (5 bases). V was cut by 3 bases and J by 3 bases, with 9 bases left in between. Germline lookup yields CDR1 SGHAT and CDR2 FQNNGV. This CDR3 contains 15 residues. DNA for the CDR3: TGTGCCAGCAGCTTCCTCAGGGTTGGGGCCAACGTCCTGACTTTC. Translated, it gives CASSFLRVGANVLTF.

This clonotype was found many times. V gene TRBV28 combines with J gene TRBJ2-2; D is unresolved. The CDR3 has 14 residues. The germline gives CDR1 MDHEN, CDR2 SYDVKM. Trimming took off 7 bases at V and 0 bases at J, with 9 bases between the two ends. DNA of the CDR3: TGTGCCAGCATCCTGACACCGAACACCGGGGAGCTGTTTTTT. It codes for CASILTPNTGELFF. Combining the CDR3 with reference TRBV28 and TRBJ2-2 gives the whole variable domain DVKVTQSSRYLVKRTGEKVFLECVQDMDHENMFWYRQDPGLGLRLIYFSYDVKMKEKGDIPEGYSVSREKKERFSLILESASTNQTSMYLCASILTPNTGELFFGEGSRLTVL.

The rearrangement links TRBV14 to TRBJ1-1, with D unresolved. Trimming took 0 bases from V and 4 from J, leaving 12 bases between them. CDR1 SGHDN and CDR2 FVKESK come from the germline V gene. The CDR3 is made up of 15 amino acids. CDR3 loop: CASSQDSAQITEAFF. CDR3 nucleotide sequence: TGTGCCAGCAGCCAAGACAGCGCACAGATCACTGAAGCTTTCTTT.

This clonotype was seen repeatedly, ten times or more. The chain links TRBV29-1 to TRBJ2-7; TRBD1 aligns across 7 bases. Germline CDR1 is SQVTM and CDR2 is ANQGSEA. The CDR3 totals 12 residues. Germline trimming cut 7 bases from V and 5 bases from J; bases unmatched to any gene: 8. This CDR3 is CSAWDRPNEQYF. CDR3 bases: TGCAGCGCCTGGGACAGACCGAACGAGCAGTACTTC.

In this sample, this clonotype turned up many times. For the CDR3, the DNA is TGTGCCAGCAGTTGGCCCTGGATCAATGAGCAGTTCTTC. Protein sequence: CASSWPWINEQFF. The gene calls are TRBV28 and TRBJ2-1; unclear D gene. Deletions cut 4 bases from V and 6 bases from J, with 10 bases between. Germline V gives CDR1 MDHEN, CDR2 SYDVKM. This CDR3 region has 13 residues.

This clonotype was observed at least ten times. Here the CDR3 reads CASSQAEGTTNTEAFF. Written as DNA, the CDR3 is TGTGCCAGCAGCCAAGCCGAAGGGACAACGAACACTGAAGCTTTCTTT. This chain joins TRBV4-2 and TRBJ1-1; TRBD1 is a possible D gene (6 bases). V was clipped by 1 base and J by 1 base, with 13 bases between them. The CDR3 is made up of 16 amino acids. Looked up from germline, CDR1 is LGHNA and CDR2 is YNFKEQ.

This clonotype was observed many times. The chain recombines TRBV5-1 with TRBJ2-2, with 10 bases that match TRBD1. The CDR3 covers 17 residues. Germline V gene sequence: CDR1 SGHRS, CDR2 YFSETQ. V gave up 0 bases and J gave up 5 bases; unmatched junction bases: 7. This CDR3 reads CASSLDPGDRGTGELFF. In nucleotides, the CDR3 is TGCGCCAGCAGCTTGGATCCAGGGGACAGGGGTACCGGGGAGCTGTTTTTT.

This clonotype was counted only a few times. The rearrangement links TRBV28 to TRBJ1-5; TRBD1 might be the D (5 bases). Germline CDR1 and CDR2: MDHEN and SYDVKM. Between the trimmed V and J ends, which lost 2 bases and 2 bases, there was a span of 10 bases. There are 15 residues in the CDR3. The CDR3 nucleotides read TGTGCCAGCAGTTTACAGGGATATGGCAATCAGCCCCAGCATTTT. Translating gives CASSLQGYGNQPQHF.

This clonotype was counted between two and nine times. This sequence joins TRBV20-1 and TRBJ2-7; D unclear. The CDR3 runs to 13 residues. Trimming cost V 5 bases and J 1 base, with 12 bases left between them. Germline CDR1 DFQATT, CDR2 SNEGSKA (reference sequence). CDR3 coding DNA: TGCAGTGCTGAGGACGGAGCTTCCTACGAGCAGTACTTC. Translated: CSAEDGASYEQYF.

This clonotype came up many times. The chain employs TRBV12-3 or TRBV12-4 and TRBJ1-2; maybe TRBD1 (5 bases). The CDR3 contains 14 residues. The ends were cut back, 3 bases at V and 5 bases at J, with 13 bases in the middle. CDR3 region: CASSFSGARYGYTF. The DNA for the CDR3 is TGTGCCAGCAGTTTTTCCGGGGCGCGGTATGGCTACACCTTC.